These 22 T cell receptor beta chains share one sample of origin, sequenced in a study of cytomegalovirus exposure and HLA in healthy donors. It was with 60 Vbeta and 13 Jbeta primers that the PCR ran. This table comes from immunoSEQ multiplex PCR, and its TCRdb copy is limited to in-frame clones, with some not included. The sample has under 250,000 clones, 60% to 80% seen once. Specimen: PBMCs. The receptors shown here come from a male donor in good health and CMV-seronegative.

The chain joins TRBV5-5 to TRBJ1-2, with TRBD1 as a possible D gene (5 bases). This CDR3 has 15 amino acids. The V gene's germline CDR1 is SGHKS and CDR2 YYEKEE (reference sequence). V lost 0 bases and J lost 1, with 10 bases in between. This CDR3 reads CASSLEGSVNYGYTF. The CDR3 coding sequence is TGTGCCAGCAGCTTGGAGGGGTCGGTTAACTATGGCTACACCTTC.

This rearrangement joins TRBV6-4 to TRBJ2-7; 7 bases are a match to TRBD1. V lost 5 bases, J lost 3 bases, and 4 bases stayed unmatched. Germline CDR1 is MRHNA and CDR2 is SNTAGT. CDR3 length equals 13 residues. For the CDR3, the DNA is TGTGCCAGCAGTCCGCGACAGGGCTACGAGCAGTACTTC. Its translation is CASSPRQGYEQYF.

The chain joins TRBV5-6 to TRBJ1-2; D remains ambiguous. The germline gives CDR1 SGHDT, CDR2 YYEEEE. The CDR3 is 13 amino acids. V lost 6 bases, J lost 2 bases, and 11 bases lay in between. CDR3 amino acids: CASTEERNYGYTF. The DNA for the CDR3 is TGTGCCAGCACGGAGGAAAGGAACTATGGCTACACCTTC.

This clone was seen a single time. This sequence joins TRBV5-1 and TRBJ1-2; TRBD1 matches at 7 bases. The CDR3 extends over 15 amino acids. V dropped 0 bases and J dropped 2; count of bases not matched to a gene: 4. Looked up from germline, CDR1 is SGHRS and CDR2 is YFSETQ. The chain's CDR3 is CASSLEAGGNYGYTF. The CDR3, as DNA: TGCGCCAGCAGCTTGGAGGCAGGGGGGAACTATGGCTACACCTTC.

The chain combines TRBV1 with TRBJ1-5. TRBV1 has pseudogene status. The CDR3 consists of 13 residues. The CDR3 region has the DNA TGCACCAGCAGCCAAGCTAAAATAAGGCCCCAGCATTTT. Translated: CTSSQAKIRPQHF.

This chain uses TRBV7-9 with TRBJ2-2; unclear D gene. V gave up 7 bases and J gave up 3 bases, with 12 bases separating them. CDR3 length: 14 amino acids. CDR1 SEHNR and CDR2 FQNEAQ come from the germline V gene (reference sequence). As DNA, the CDR3 is TGTGCCAGCATCAAGATTGGAGACACCGGGGAGCTGTTTTTT. It translates to CASIKIGDTGELFF.

The V call is TRBV11-2, the J call TRBJ1-1; 7 bases fit TRBD1. Germline CDR1 SGHAT, CDR2 FQNNGV. CDR3 length: 12 residues. V gave up 5 bases and J gave up 7 bases; unmatched junction bases: 4. CDR3 DNA sequence: TGTGCCAGCAGCGGTCAGGGGGTTGAAGCTTTCTTT. Protein sequence: CASSGQGVEAFF.

V and J are TRBV5-1 and TRBJ2-5; D may be TRBD2 (6 bases). V lost 7 bases to trimming and J lost 2 bases, with 15 bases between them. The length of the CDR3 is 14 residues. The germline CDR1 and CDR2 sequences are SGHRS and YFSETQ. For the CDR3, the DNA is TGCGCCAGCCACATGGCGGGGCAGCAAGAGACCCAGTACTTC. It translates to CASHMAGQQETQYF.

The rearrangement links TRBV25-1 to TRBJ2-2; no clear D. The CDR3 contains 13 residues. V lost 4 bases and J 0 bases, leaving 3 bases between the germline ends. Germline lookup yields CDR1 MGHDK and CDR2 SYGVNS. The chain's CDR3 is CASSVANTGELFF. The CDR3 coding sequence is TGTGCCAGCAGTGTAGCGAACACCGGGGAGCTGTTTTTT. The full variable domain, completed using reference TRBV25-1 and TRBJ2-2, is EADIYQTPRYLVIGTGKKITLECSQTMGHDKMYWYQQDPGMELHLIHYSYGVNSTEKGDLSSESTVSRIRTEHFPLTLESARPSHTSQYLCASSVANTGELFFGEGSRLTVL.

With respect to this clone: Within the sample, other DNA sequences also encode this same CDR3. The chain couples TRBV5-4 to TRBJ2-7; 9 nucleotides agree with TRBD1. Losses at the gene ends were 4 bases for V and 0 bases for J; bases not matched to a gene: 5. The germline gives CDR1 SGHNT, CDR2 YYREEE (reference sequence). This CDR3 contains 15 residues. As DNA, the CDR3 is TGTGCCAGCAGCCTACCGGGACAGGGCTCCTACGAGCAGTACTTC. This encodes CASSLPGQGSYEQYF.

The genes are TRBV18 and TRBJ1-1; 8 bases are a match to TRBD1. The CDR3 is 15 residues long. V was pared by 0 bases and J by 3 bases, with 3 bases of the junction left unmatched. From germline, CDR1 is KGHSH and CDR2 LQKENI. This CDR3 is CASSPPNRGDTEAFF. In DNA, the CDR3 is TGTGCCAGCTCACCACCTAACAGGGGGGACACTGAAGCTTTCTTT.

This clone appeared once. The chain employs TRBV9 and TRBJ1-2; TRBD1 matches at 8 bases. Germline loops: CDR1 SGDLS, CDR2 YYNGEE. This CDR3 has 15 residues. The V and J ends lost 3 bases and 4 bases, in that order; junction bases with no gene match: 8. The CDR3 here is CASSERGDRPYGYTF. Written as DNA, the CDR3 is TGTGCCAGCAGCGAGAGGGGGGACAGGCCCTATGGCTACACCTTC.

V is TRBV6-5 and J is TRBJ1-1; 7 bases line up with TRBD1. CDR1 MNHEY and CDR2 SVGAGI come from the germline V gene. This CDR3 has 14 residues. V was clipped by 5 bases and J by 1 base; unmatched bases: 4. The CDR3 sequence: CASSPTGSNTEAFF. CDR3 in DNA: TGTGCCAGCAGTCCGACAGGGTCGAACACTGAAGCTTTCTTT.

This clone was recorded only once. The J gene is TRBJ1-5, the V gene TRBV28, with D perhaps TRBD1 (6 bases). This CDR3 is built from 15 residues. Trimming pared 10 bases from V and 6 bases from J, leaving 22 bases between. The germline V gene encodes CDR1 MDHEN and CDR2 SYDVKM. The CDR3 loop reads CAINFGGGGGQPQHF. The CDR3 nucleotides are TGTGCCATCAATTTTGGGGGGGGCGGCGGTCAGCCCCAGCATTTT. Looking up the rest from reference TRBV28 and TRBJ1-5 gives the full variable domain: DVKVTQSSRYLVKRTGEKVFLECVQDMDHENMFWYRQDPGLGLRLIYFSYDVKMKEKGDIPEGYSVSREKKERFSLILESASTNQTSMYLCAINFGGGGGQPQHFGDGTRLSIL.

The CDR3 nucleotides read TGTGCCACCAGCAGAGAGAGTAGCGGGATTGGAGGCACAGATACGCAGTATTTT. It specifies CATSRESSGIGGTDTQYF. This chain joins TRBV15 and TRBJ2-3, with TRBD2 matching 8 bases. With 0 bases clipped from V and 1 base from J, the junction kept 9 bases outside the gene matches. The CDR3 length is 18 residues. Germline-derived CDR1 and CDR2 are LNHNV and YYDKDF (reference sequence).

This chain uses TRBV2 with TRBJ2-7; no reliable D call. Trimming pared 8 bases from V and 1 base from J, leaving 9 bases between. There are 12 residues in the CDR3. CDR1 and CDR2 from the germline V gene are SNHLY and FYNNEI. CDR3: CASVHGSYEQYF. The CDR3 DNA reads TGTGCCAGCGTCCACGGTTCCTACGAGCAGTACTTC.

The V and J genes are TRBV4-1 and TRBJ2-5, with D possibly matching TRBD1 (5 bases). Germline lookup yields CDR1 MGHRA and CDR2 YSYEKL. V shed 3 bases and J shed 1 base, with 9 bases lying between them. The CDR3 has 14 residues. The CDR3 sequence is CASSQARGQETQYF. CDR3 sequence (DNA): TGCGCCAGCAGCCAGGCTAGGGGCCAAGAGACCCAGTACTTC.

This chain joins TRBV27 and TRBJ2-2; 7 positions match TRBD2. Germline CDR1 is MNHEY and CDR2 is SMNVEV (reference sequence). This CDR3 comprises 16 residues. V was clipped by 2 bases and J by 1 base; unmatched bases: 4. The CDR3 region has the DNA TGTGCCAGCAGTTTAGATCCGGGAGGGAACACCGGGGAGCTGTTTTTT. Translating it yields CASSLDPGGNTGELFF.

This clone was observed a single time. CDR3 sequence: CASSPVVPAAQYF. The DNA of the CDR3 is TGTGCCAGCAGCCCAGTGGTGCCGGCGGCGCAGTACTTC. The chain links TRBV7-2 to TRBJ2-7; D is unclear. Per germline, CDR1 SGHTA and CDR2 FQGNSA. This CDR3 spans 13 amino acids. V gave up 5 bases and J gave up 9 bases, with 17 bases separating them. The entire variable domain, with the rest obtained from reference TRBV7-2 and TRBJ2-7, is as follows: GAGVSQSPSNKVTEKGKDVELRCDPISGHTALYWYRQSLGQGLEFLIYFQGNSAPDKSGLPSDRFSAERTGGSVSTLTIQRTQQEDSAVYLCASSPVVPAAQYFGPGTRLTVT.

The chain couples TRBV10-2 to TRBJ2-7; 7 bases match TRBD2. This CDR3 has 14 residues. Germline V gene sequence: CDR1 WSHSY, CDR2 SAAADI. V dropped 0 bases and J dropped 2; count of bases not matched to a gene: 1. The CDR3 sequence is CASSESLAAYEQYF. The CDR3 bases are TGCGCCAGCAGTGAGTCCCTAGCGGCCTACGAGCAGTACTTC.

The V and J genes are TRBV6-5 and TRBJ2-1, with D tentatively TRBD2 (6 bases). The CDR3 sequence is 15 residues long. Germline V lookup: CDR1 MNHEY, CDR2 SVGAGI. V gave up 4 bases and J gave up 7 bases, with 17 bases separating them. The CDR3 protein is CASSSPSGGRNEQFF. Here the CDR3 DNA reads TGTGCCAGCAGTTCTCCGTCCGGGGGAAGAAATGAGCAGTTCTTC.

This rearrangement joins TRBV19 to TRBJ2-5; 9 bases map to TRBD1. Matching the DNA end better, TRBJ2-7 makes the J call doubtful. The germline V gene has CDR1 LNHDA and CDR2 SQIVND (reference sequence). The CDR3 totals 15 residues. The CDR3, as DNA: TGTGCCAGCAAGGTGGGACAGGGTTCCTCCTACGAGCAGTACTTC. Translated: CASKVGQGSSYEQYF.